Following are 31 T cell receptor beta chains from one sample sequenced in a study of T cells after yellow fever vaccination. TCRdb recomputed calls from the 5' RACE reads with MiXCR, one row per CDR3 protein. The top ten hold approximately 14% of the sample, which has some 560,000 distinct CDR3 sequences, roughly 21% seen once. Sample: PBMCs, taken 15 days after the yellow fever booster vaccination. All receptors come from a man younger than 40 who received the YFV17D yellow fever vaccine.

This clonotype turned up a few times. The chain has TRBV28 and TRBJ2-1, with D possibly matching TRBD1 (6 bases). The ends were cut back, 5 bases at V and 1 base at J, with 21 bases in the middle. Germline CDR1 MDHEN, CDR2 SYDVKM. The CDR3 covers 18 residues. The CDR3 region has the DNA TGTGCCAGCAGTCGACAGAAAGGACAAACAGGGTCCTACAATGAGCAGTTCTTC. This gives the protein CASSRQKGQTGSYNEQFF.

The chain links TRBV20-1 to TRBJ2-1; 7 bases fit TRBD1. J gave up 3 bases and V 7 bases, and 12 bases lay outside the gene matches. The CDR3 extends over 15 amino acids. Germline loops: CDR1 DFQATT, CDR2 SNEGSKA (reference sequence). CDR3 sequence reads: CSVQPGQTIYNEQFF. CDR3 DNA sequence: TGCAGTGTTCAACCGGGACAGACGATCTACAATGAGCAGTTCTTC.

This clonotype has only a few counts. The chain recombines TRBV7-2 with TRBJ2-1; 9 nucleotides agree with TRBD1. The germline V gene has CDR1 SGHTA and CDR2 FQGNSA. Germline trimming cut 6 bases from V and 9 bases from J; bases unmatched to any gene: 9. The CDR3 contains 14 residues. The CDR3 sequence is CASSWTGDVSEQFF. The CDR3 nucleotides read TGTGCCAGCAGTTGGACAGGGGACGTTTCTGAGCAGTTCTTC.

This chain links TRBV9 with TRBJ2-1; D is undetermined. V was clipped by 0 bases and J by 2 bases, with 6 bases between them. This CDR3 contains 14 residues. Germline loops: CDR1 SGDLS, CDR2 YYNGEE. CDR3 DNA: TGTGCCAGCAGCGTAGATTGGACCTACAATGAGCAGTTCTTC. Its protein product is CASSVDWTYNEQFF.

As DNA, the CDR3 is TGTGCCAGCAGCCAAGCTCAATACGAGCAGTACTTC. Its protein is CASSQAQYEQYF. The chain is built from TRBV3-1 and TRBJ2-7; no definite D call. Looked up from germline, CDR1 is LGHDT and CDR2 is YNNKEL (reference sequence). V lost 1 base, J lost 4 bases, and 5 bases lay in between. The CDR3 has 12 residues.

The chain has TRBV7-8 and TRBJ2-7, with TRBD2 matching over 9 bases. V lost 2 bases to trimming and J lost 1 base; unmatched junction nucleotides: 3. CDR3 size: 15 residues. Germline loops: CDR1 SGHVS, CDR2 FQNEAQ. CDR3 residues: CASSLRTSASYEQYF. CDR3 sequence (DNA): TGTGCCAGCAGCTTAAGGACTAGCGCGTCCTACGAGCAGTACTTC.

The chain recombines TRBV7-2 with TRBJ2-7; D is ambiguous. Germline CDR1 and CDR2: SGHTA and FQGNSA. With 5 bases removed from V and 0 bases from J, the gap between germline ends came to 17 bases. The length of the CDR3 is 16 residues. CDR3 protein: CASSPLTGFASYEQYF. CDR3 nucleotide sequence: TGTGCCAGCAGCCCATTAACTGGTTTCGCCTCCTACGAGCAGTACTTC.

This clonotype was picked up one time. The chain couples TRBV29-1 to TRBJ2-1, with 7 nucleotides matching TRBD2. V shed 7 bases, J shed 7 bases, and the junction held 13 bases outside the gene matches. This CDR3 has 14 amino acids. Germline V CDR1 and CDR2: SQVTM, ANQGSEA. The CDR3 spells CSAADPGRRNEQFF. CDR3 nucleotides: TGCAGCGCAGCGGACCCCGGGAGGAGGAATGAGCAGTTCTTC.

This clonotype was detected only a few times. For the CDR3, the DNA is TGTGCCACCAGTAAAACACTGGGGGTAGCGGAAGAGACCCAGTACTTC. It specifies CATSKTLGVAEETQYF. This chain joins TRBV24-1 and TRBJ2-5, with D perhaps matching TRBD2 (6 bases). Germline V gene lookup returns CDR1 KGHDR and CDR2 SFDVKD. The CDR3 consists of 16 residues. The V end lost 6 bases, the J end lost 3 bases, and 19 bases lay between the germline ends.

The rearrangement uses TRBV28 and TRBJ2-2, with unresolved D. Germline-derived CDR1 and CDR2 are MDHEN and SYDVKM. This CDR3 has 15 amino acids. With 6 bases removed from V and 1 base from J, the gap between germline ends came to 12 bases. The CDR3: CASSLSGLNTGELFF. The CDR3 DNA reads as TGTGCCAGCAGCTTGTCGGGCTTGAACACCGGGGAGCTGTTTTTT. The full variable domain, with the rest looked up from reference TRBV28 and TRBJ2-2, is DVKVTQSSRYLVKRTGEKVFLECVQDMDHENMFWYRQDPGLGLRLIYFSYDVKMKEKGDIPEGYSVSREKKERFSLILESASTNQTSMYLCASSLSGLNTGELFFGEGSRLTVL.

This clonotype was detected a few times. V and J are TRBV7-8 and TRBJ1-1, with 9 bases aligning to TRBD1. Germline lookup yields CDR1 SGHVS and CDR2 FQNEAQ. The CDR3 has 16 residues. The V and J ends lost 3 bases and 3 bases, in that order; junction bases with no gene match: 8. The CDR3 DNA reads as TGTGCCAGCAGCTTCCTCCGGACAGGGGCATACACTGAAGCTTTCTTT. Translating it yields CASSFLRTGAYTEAFF. The full variable domain, completed using reference TRBV7-8 and TRBJ1-1, is GAGVSQSPRYKVAKRGQDVALRCDPISGHVSLFWYQQALGQGPEFLTYFQNEAQLDKSGLPSDRFFAERPEGSVSTLKIQRTQQEDSAVYLCASSFLRTGAYTEAFFGQGTRLTVV.

This clonotype was recorded a few times. The chain is built from TRBV20-1 and TRBJ2-7; 12 bases are a match to TRBD2. J was trimmed by 4 bases and V by 1 base; bases with no gene match: 5. This CDR3 region has 15 residues. Germline V CDR1 and CDR2: DFQATT, SNEGSKA (reference sequence). The DNA for the CDR3 is TGCAGTGCTAGAGTAGGAACTAGCGGGAGGTACGAGCAGTACTTC. Translating gives CSARVGTSGRYEQYF.

The rearrangement uses TRBV27 and TRBJ1-5; 9 bases agree with TRBD1. The CDR3 has 17 amino acids. With 7 bases clipped from V and 4 bases from J, the junction kept 14 bases outside the gene matches. The germline V gene encodes CDR1 MNHEY and CDR2 SMNVEV (reference sequence). The CDR3 is CASINHPTGGENQPQHF. CDR3 nucleotide sequence: TGTGCCAGCATCAACCACCCAACAGGGGGCGAAAATCAGCCCCAGCATTTT.

This clonotype was picked up a small number of times. The genes are TRBV12-3 or TRBV12-4 and TRBJ1-5; D is undetermined. This CDR3 is 15 amino acids long. Trimming left V 4 bases short and J 3 bases short, with 13 bases between. The chain's CDR3 is CASSSWGENNQPQHF. The CDR3 DNA follows: TGTGCCAGCAGTTCATGGGGAGAAAACAATCAGCCCCAGCATTTT.

The genes are TRBV7-2 and TRBJ2-3; weak D call: TRBD2 (5 bases). The CDR3 sequence is 15 residues long. Germline CDR1 is SGHTA and CDR2 is FQGNSA. Trimming stripped 1 base from V and 0 bases from J, with 8 bases between. The DNA of the CDR3 is TGTGCCAGCAGCTTAGAAAGCGGCAGCACAGATACGCAGTATTTT. This gives the protein CASSLESGSTDTQYF.

This clonotype was counted a few times. The chain joins TRBV5-6 to TRBJ2-7, with D possibly being TRBD1 (5 bases). V was trimmed by 2 bases and J by 2 bases, leaving 11 bases between them. CDR3 size: 14 residues. Germline V gives CDR1 SGHDT, CDR2 YYEEEE. This CDR3 reads CASSLQEPAYEQYF. CDR3 nucleotide sequence: TGTGCCAGCAGCTTACAGGAACCAGCCTACGAGCAGTACTTC. The full variable domain, rest sourced from reference TRBV5-6 and TRBJ2-7, is DAGVTQSPTHLIKTRGQQVTLRCSPKSGHDTVSWYQQALGQGPQFIFQYYEEEERQRGNFPDRFSGHQFPNYSSELNVNALLLGDSALYLCASSLQEPAYEQYFGPGTRLTVT.

A remark on this clonotype: Compared with germline, one end of the junction differs, possibly owing to a read error. The chain joins TRBV5-1 to TRBJ2-1; 8 bases align to TRBD2. This CDR3 contains 13 residues. Germline CDR1 reads SGHRS; CDR2 reads YFSETQ. CDR3 residues: CASSHQVSGARAF. The DNA of the CDR3 is TGCGCCAGCAGCCACCAAGTTAGCGGGGCGAGAGCTTTC.

This clonotype was seen a handful of times. The chain couples TRBV12-3 or TRBV12-4 to TRBJ1-6; maybe TRBD1 (6 bases). The V gene lost 3 bases and the J gene lost 9 bases, with 15 bases spanning the gap. The CDR3 has 15 amino acids. CDR3 in DNA: TGTGCCAGCAGTTTGGAGGGGGAATGGGGTTCACCCCTCCACTTT. Encoded protein: CASSLEGEWGSPLHF.

This clonotype was observed a handful of times. The chain recombines TRBV12-3 or TRBV12-4 with TRBJ2-7, with D perhaps matching TRBD1 (6 bases). This CDR3 spans 14 amino acids. V lost 6 bases and J 4 bases, leaving 16 bases between the germline ends. CDR3 sequence (DNA): TGTGCCAGCAGCTCGGACCGACAGGCATACGAGCAGTACTTC. It encodes CASSSDRQAYEQYF.

This clonotype has ten or more counts. The chain carries TRBV12-3 or TRBV12-4 and TRBJ2-5, with TRBD2 matching 10 bases. The length of the CDR3 is 14 residues. The junction had 2 bases not matched to a gene; V was cut back by 2 bases and J by 5 bases. The CDR3 loop reads CASSLLAGVETQYF. The DNA of the CDR3 is TGTGCCAGCAGTTTACTAGCGGGAGTTGAGACCCAGTACTTC.

This clonotype was observed a few times. The genes are TRBV6-4 and TRBJ2-3, with D perhaps matching TRBD1 or TRBD2 (5 bases each). Trimming cost V 0 bases and J 4 bases, with 11 bases left between them. The CDR3 is 15 amino acids. Germline lookup yields CDR1 MRHNA and CDR2 SNTAGT. As DNA, the CDR3 is TGTGCCAGCAGTGACTCAGGGGACCCCGCAGATACGCAGTATTTT. It yields the protein CASSDSGDPADTQYF.

The sample holds a few counts of this clonotype. J is TRBJ1-4 and V is TRBV5-1, with 9 nucleotides matching TRBD1. Trimming took 7 bases from V and 4 from J; bases not matched to a gene: 5. The germline gives CDR1 SGHRS, CDR2 YFSETQ. This CDR3 is 14 amino acids long. The CDR3 is CASRRTGDNEKLFF. The CDR3 DNA reads as TGCGCCAGCCGCCGGACAGGGGATAATGAAAAACTGTTTTTT.

This clonotype was seen a handful of times. The chain links TRBV7-2 to TRBJ2-1; possible D gene TRBD2, 5 bases. V lost 2 bases to trimming and J lost 2 bases, with 13 bases between them. In germline, CDR1 is SGHTA, CDR2 FQGNSA. The CDR3 totals 16 residues. Here the CDR3 DNA reads TGTGCCAGCAGCTTATCCTCAGCGGCGGCCTACAATGAGCAGTTCTTC. Protein product: CASSLSSAAAYNEQFF. The variable domain in full, completed from reference TRBV7-2 and TRBJ2-1, reads GAGVSQSPSNKVTEKGKDVELRCDPISGHTALYWYRQSLGQGLEFLIYFQGNSAPDKSGLPSDRFSAERTGGSVSTLTIQRTQQEDSAVYLCASSLSSAAAYNEQFFGPGTRLTVL.

There are many counts of this clonotype. The chain employs TRBV5-1 and TRBJ2-2; D is tentatively TRBD1 or TRBD2 (5 bases each). Germline values: CDR1 SGHRS, CDR2 YFSETQ. This CDR3 is 15 amino acids long. The V gene lost 1 base and the J gene lost 2 bases, with 9 bases spanning the gap. CDR3 amino acids: CASSLNGANTGELFF. As DNA, the CDR3 is TGCGCCAGCAGCTTGAACGGGGCCAACACCGGGGAGCTGTTTTTT. Full variable domain (missing parts from reference TRBV5-1 and TRBJ2-2): KAGVTQTPRYLIKTRGQQVTLSCSPISGHRSVSWYQQTPGQGLQFLFEYFSETQRNKGNFPGRFSGRQFSNSRSEMNVSTLELGDSALYLCASSLNGANTGELFFGEGSRLTVL.

The chain carries TRBV27 and TRBJ2-7; TRBD1 agrees at 7 bases. The length of the CDR3 is 13 residues. Germline values: CDR1 MNHEY, CDR2 SMNVEV (reference sequence). The ends lost 5 bases at V and 6 bases at J; junction bases unmatched: 7. This CDR3 is CASSQQGNLEQYF. As DNA, the CDR3 is TGTGCCAGCAGTCAACAGGGGAATCTCGAGCAGTACTTC.

A note on this clonotype: Relative to the germline gene, one junction end is altered; a read error may explain this. The chain joins TRBV5-1 to TRBJ2-5; D is undetermined. Per germline, CDR1 SGHRS and CDR2 YFSETQ. The CDR3 is 12 residues long. The CDR3 loop reads CASSLGTETLYF. The DNA for the CDR3 is TGCGCCAGCAGCTTGGGCACAGAGACCCTGTACTTC.

The chain links TRBV12-3 or TRBV12-4 to TRBJ2-1, with a tentative D call TRBD2 (5 bases). Trimming took 7 bases from V and 4 from J, leaving 11 bases between them. The CDR3 loop spans 13 amino acids. Here the CDR3 reads CASTEGVYNEQFF. The CDR3 DNA follows: TGTGCCAGCACAGAGGGCGTTTACAATGAGCAGTTCTTC.

The J gene is TRBJ2-7, the V gene TRBV6-1; maybe TRBD1 (6 bases). CDR3 length: 15 amino acids. The germline gives CDR1 MNHNS, CDR2 SASEGT. Deletions cut 8 bases from V and 6 bases from J, with 23 bases between. CDR3 residues: CASGVRQGNAVEQYF. CDR3 DNA sequence: TGTGCCAGCGGGGTTAGGCAGGGGAACGCGGTCGAGCAGTACTTC.

This clonotype was seen a handful of times. The rearrangement links TRBV5-6 to TRBJ2-3, with TRBD1 matching over 8 bases. V shed 0 bases, J shed 1 base, and the junction held 1 base outside the gene matches. The germline V gene encodes CDR1 SGHDT and CDR2 YYEEEE. This CDR3 has 15 amino acids. The CDR3 spells CASSLAGQGTDTQYF. CDR3 DNA: TGTGCCAGCAGCTTGGCGGGACAGGGCACAGATACGCAGTATTTT.

The chain recombines TRBV20-1 with TRBJ2-7; TRBD2 matches 8 bases. The trim removed 6 bases at V and 12 bases at J, leaving 16 bases unmatched. The CDR3 length is 13 residues. Germline lookup yields CDR1 DFQATT and CDR2 SNEGSKA (reference sequence). The CDR3 sequence is CSALVPGRATRYF. In nucleotides, the CDR3 is TGCAGTGCCCTCGTCCCCGGGAGGGCCACCCGGTACTTC.

Many counts were recorded for this clonotype. The chain recombines TRBV12-3 or TRBV12-4 with TRBJ2-2, with a possible D match to TRBD2 (5 bases). The CDR3 length is 13 residues. Trimming left V 5 bases short and J 4 bases short, with 8 bases between. Here the CDR3 DNA reads TGTGCCAGCAGTCCCGCGGGCACCGGGGAGCTGTTTTTT. Encoded protein: CASSPAGTGELFF.